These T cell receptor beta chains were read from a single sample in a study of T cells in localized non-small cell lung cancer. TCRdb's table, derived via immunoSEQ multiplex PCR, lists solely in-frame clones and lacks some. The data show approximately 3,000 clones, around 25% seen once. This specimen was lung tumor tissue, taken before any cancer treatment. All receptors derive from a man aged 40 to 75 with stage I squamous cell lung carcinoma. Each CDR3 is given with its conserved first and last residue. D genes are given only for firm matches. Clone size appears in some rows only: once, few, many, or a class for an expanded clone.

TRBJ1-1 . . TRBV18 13 TGTGCCAGCTCACCAGTGTCGAACACTGAAGCTTTCTTT CASSPVSNTEAFF
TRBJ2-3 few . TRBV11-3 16 TGTGCCAGCAGCACCCCGACAGTTTCTAGCACAGATACGCAGTATTTT CASSTPTVSSTDTQYF
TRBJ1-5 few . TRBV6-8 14 TGTGCCAGCAGTTACTTACAGGGCACCAATTCCCAGCATTTT CASSYLQGTNSQHF
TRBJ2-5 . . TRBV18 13 TGTGCCAGCTCAGCACAGGGAAAAGAGACCCAGTACTTC CASSAQGKETQYF
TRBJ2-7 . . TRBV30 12 TGTGCCTGGAGCCGCGGGCGATACGAGCAGTACTTC CAWSRGRYEQYF
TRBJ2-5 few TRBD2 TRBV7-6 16 TGTGCCAGCAGCCAAGCCCTAGCGGGGGGGCCGGAGACCCAGTACTTC CASSQALAGGPETQYF
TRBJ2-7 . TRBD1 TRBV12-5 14 TGTGCCAGCACCCCGACAGGGGGTGGCTACGAGCAGTACTTC CASTPTGGGYEQYF
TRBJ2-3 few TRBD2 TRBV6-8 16 TGTGCCAGCAGTTACGGGGGGGATGGGCGCACAGATACGCAGTATTTT CASSYGGDGRTDTQYF
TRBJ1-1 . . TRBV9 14 TGTGCCAGCAGCGTAGTGACGGGGGCGGGTGAAGCTTTCTTT CASSVVTGAGEAFF
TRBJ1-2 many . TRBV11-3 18 TGTGCCAGCAGCTTGTTCGGCAGCCACGCTAAAGAGAACTATGGCTACACCTTC CASSLFGSHAKENYGYTF
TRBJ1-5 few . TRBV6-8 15 TGTGCCAGCAGTTATAGGACGGACAGTAGTCAGCCCCAGCATTTT CASSYRTDSSQPQHF
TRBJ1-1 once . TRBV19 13 TGTGCCAGTAGTTCAGGGACAACCCGAAAAGCTTTCTTT CASSSGTTRKAFF
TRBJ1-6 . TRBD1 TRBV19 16 TGTGCCAGTAGTATAATTTCCGGGACAGGGGATTCACCCCTCCACTTT CASSIISGTGDSPLHF
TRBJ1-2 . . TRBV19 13 TGTGCCAGTAGGTCGACACCCAACTATGGCTACACCTTC CASRSTPNYGYTF
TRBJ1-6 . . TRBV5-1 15 TGCGCCAGCAGCCCCAGGAACGGACCGGAATCACCCCTCCACTTT CASSPRNGPESPLHF
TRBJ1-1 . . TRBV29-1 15 TGCAGCGTTGAAACCCATAAGAAAGCGAACACTGAAGCTTTCTTT CSVETHKKANTEAFF
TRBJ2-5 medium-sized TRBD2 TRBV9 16 TGTGCCGGTAGCCCTGGACTAGCGGGGGGTAAAGAGACCCAGTACTTC CAGSPGLAGGKETQYF
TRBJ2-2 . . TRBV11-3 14 TGTGCCAGCAGCTTAGTACAGGGTGGCGGGGAGCTGTTTTTT CASSLVQGGGELFF
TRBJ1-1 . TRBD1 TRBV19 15 TGTGCCAGTAGTATGAGTAGGACAGGGGGCACTGAAGCTTTCTTT CASSMSRTGGTEAFF
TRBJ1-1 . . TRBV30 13 TGTGCCTGGAGTGTAATCCCGGGGACTGAAGCTTTCTTT CAWSVIPGTEAFF
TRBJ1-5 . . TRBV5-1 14 TGCGCCAGCAGCCGGGGAGGGGAAAATCAGCCCCAGCATTTT CASSRGGENQPQHF
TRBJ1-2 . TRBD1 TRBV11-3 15 TGTGCCAGCAGCTTGGTGGGACAGGGTGTCCTTGGCTACACCTTC CASSLVGQGVLGYTF
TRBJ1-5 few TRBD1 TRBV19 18 TGTGCCAGTAGTATAATCGGCACAGGGGGCCGCGGCAATCAGCCCCAGCATTTT CASSIIGTGGRGNQPQHF
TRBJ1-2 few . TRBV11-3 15 TGTGCCAGCAGCTTAGAACCCCGGACGGGCTATGGCTACACCTTC CASSLEPRTGYGYTF
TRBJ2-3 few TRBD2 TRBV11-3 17 TGTGCCAGCAGCTACTCGACTAGCGGGGGGCCCACAGATACGCAGTATTTT CASSYSTSGGPTDTQYF
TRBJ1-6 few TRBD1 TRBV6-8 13 TGTGCCAGCCACACAGGGGATAATTCACCCCTCCACTTT CASHTGDNSPLHF
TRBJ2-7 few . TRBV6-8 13 TGTGCCAGCATGAGCCCCTCCACCTACGAGCAGTACTTC CASMSPSTYEQYF
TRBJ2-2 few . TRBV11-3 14 TGTGCCAGCAGCCTCCATCAGGGAACCGGGGAGCTGTTTTTT CASSLHQGTGELFF
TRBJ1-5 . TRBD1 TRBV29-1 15 TGCAGCGTTCGGACAGGGGCTAATAGCAATCAGCCCCAGCATTTT CSVRTGANSNQPQHF
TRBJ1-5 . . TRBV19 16 TGTGCCAGTACCCTAGGGGGGGCCCGGGGCAATCAGCCCCAGCATTTT CASTLGGARGNQPQHF
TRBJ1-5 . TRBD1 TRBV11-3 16 TGTGCCAGCCCGCTCGACAGGGGGCAGGGCAATCAGCCCCAGCATTTT CASPLDRGQGNQPQHF
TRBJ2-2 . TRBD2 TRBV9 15 TGTGCCAGCAGTGAAATTCGGAGCGGGGCCGGGGAGCTGTTTTTT CASSEIRSGAGELFF
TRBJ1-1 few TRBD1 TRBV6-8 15 TGTGCCAGCCGCGGCTGGGACAGGGGGCGGGTAGAGGCTTTCTTT CASRGWDRGRVEAFF
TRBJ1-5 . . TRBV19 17 TGTGCCAGTAGTACCCGGGACACCCCATATAGCAATCAGCCCCAGCATTTT CASSTRDTPYSNQPQHF
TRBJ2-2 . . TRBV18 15 TGTGCCAGCTCACTTCACTCAGGGGCCACCGGGGAGCTGTTTTTT CASSLHSGATGELFF
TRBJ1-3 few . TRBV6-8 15 TGTGCCAGCAGGGACCGGACCGGGGGCGGAAACACCATATATTTT CASRDRTGGGNTIYF
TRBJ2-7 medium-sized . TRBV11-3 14 TGTGCCAGCCGGGGGCAGGGCGGAGGATACGAGCAGTACTTC CASRGQGGGYEQYF
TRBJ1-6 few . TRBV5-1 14 TGCGCCAGCAGGGCGGGTTCCTATAATTCACCCCTCCACTTT CASRAGSYNSPLHF
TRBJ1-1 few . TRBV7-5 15 TGTGCCAGCAGCACCCCTAATATGCGAAGCACTGAAGCTTTCTTT CASSTPNMRSTEAFF
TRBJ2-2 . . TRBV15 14 TGTGCCACCAGTATCACCGGAGTTTCCGGGGAGCTGTTTTTT CATSITGVSGELFF
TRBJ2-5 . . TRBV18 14 TGTGCCAGCTCACCACCGACAGGGAGGGAGACCCAGTACTTC CASSPPTGRETQYF
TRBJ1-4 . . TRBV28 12 TGTGCCAGCAGCAGCTATGGTGAAAAACTGTTTTTT CASSSYGEKLFF
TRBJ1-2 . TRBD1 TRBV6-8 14 TGTGCCAGCAATTCACAGGGGATAATCTATGGCTACACCTTC CASNSQGIIYGYTF
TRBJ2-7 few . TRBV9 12 TGTGCCAGCAGTGAAAGGCAGAGGGGGCAGTACTTC CASSERQRGQYF
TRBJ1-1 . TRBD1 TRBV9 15 TGTGCCAGCAGCGACAAAGGGGCAGGGGGCACTGAAGCTTTCTTT CASSDKGAGGTEAFF
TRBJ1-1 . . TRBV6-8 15 TGTGCCAGCAGTTGGTACGACAGGAAGAACACTGAAGCTTTCTTT CASSWYDRKNTEAFF
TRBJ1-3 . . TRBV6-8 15 TGTGCCAGCAGTGGGGGAAAAAGCTCTGGAAACACCATATATTTT CASSGGKSSGNTIYF
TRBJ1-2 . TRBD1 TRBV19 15 TGTGCCAGTAGTATTTCGCAGGGGGTCAACTATGGCTACACCTTC CASSISQGVNYGYTF
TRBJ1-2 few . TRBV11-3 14 TGTGCCAGCAGCTTAGGGAGGACGGAGTATGGCTACACCTTC CASSLGRTEYGYTF
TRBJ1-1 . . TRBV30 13 TGTGCCTGGAACCCGGGGGCGGGAACTGAAGCTTTCTTT CAWNPGAGTEAFF
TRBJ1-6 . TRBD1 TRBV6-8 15 TGTGCCAGCAGTTCCGCGGACAGGGAGAGTTCACCCCTCCACTTT CASSSADRESSPLHF